The 20 T cell receptor beta chains given below trace back to one sample, sequenced in a study of blood T cells in healthy people across ages. The second PCR ran about 6 to 12 cycles with a sample-barcoded 5' primer and J-beta primers. Using its own MiXCR run on the 5' RACE reads, TCRdb lists one record per CDR3 protein. In the table there are 1.5 million to 2 million distinct CDR3 sequences, about 50% of which are singletons. Sequenced sample: blood. These receptors were collected from a woman aged 40 to 50 in good health.

The chain uses TRBV27 and TRBJ2-1; 8 bases fit TRBD1. The end of the DNA aligns better with TRBJ2-7, so the J call may be wrong. The germline CDR1 and CDR2 sequences are MNHEY and SMNVEV (reference sequence). The CDR3 length is 14 residues. The DNA for the CDR3 is TGTGCCAGCAGTCCGCTGGACAGGGCATCCGAGCAGTACTTC. Amino acids: CASSPLDRASEQYF.

Ten or more counts support this clonotype. The rearrangement links TRBV20-1 to TRBJ2-1; 9 bases map to TRBD2. Germline CDR1 is DFQATT and CDR2 is SNEGSKA (reference sequence). V lost 4 bases to trimming and J lost 1 base; unmatched junction nucleotides: 14. This CDR3 region has 18 residues. The CDR3 spells CSATPFRVAGDSYNEQFF. For the CDR3, the DNA is TGCAGTGCTACCCCCTTTAGGGTAGCGGGGGATTCCTACAATGAGCAGTTCTTC.

About this clonotype: A junction end diverges from the germline sequence, so it may reflect a read error. V is TRBV6-5 and J is TRBJ1-2; unclear D gene. Per germline, CDR1 MNHEY and CDR2 SVGAGI. This CDR3 is 13 amino acids long. The CDR3 loop reads CASRVTGNYDYTF. In nucleotides, the CDR3 is TGTGCCAGCAGGGTTACGGGCAACTATGACTACACCTTC.

This chain uses TRBV4-3 with TRBJ1-2; unclear D gene. The CDR3 runs 15 residues. The germline V and J ends were trimmed by 0 bases and 0 bases, with 8 bases remaining between them. Germline V gene lookup returns CDR1 LGHNA and CDR2 YSLEER. This CDR3 is CASSQEGPANYGYTF. CDR3 bases: TGCGCCAGCAGCCAAGAGGGTCCAGCTAACTATGGCTACACCTTC.

This clonotype was observed a handful of times. The J gene is TRBJ2-7, the V gene TRBV4-1, with D uncertain. CDR3 length: 13 amino acids. The germline V gene encodes CDR1 MGHRA and CDR2 YSYEKL. V was cut by 6 bases and J by 1 base, with 10 bases left in between. This CDR3 reads CASRRIGSYEQYF. CDR3 in DNA: TGCGCCAGCAGGCGCATCGGGTCCTACGAGCAGTACTTC.

Concerning this clonotype: The junction shows a germline mismatch at one end, possibly a read error. The genes are TRBV6-2 or TRBV6-3 and TRBJ2-1; D is unresolved. The CDR3 is made up of 12 amino acids. CDR1 and CDR2 (germline): MNHEY, SVGEGT. In nucleotides, the CDR3 is TGTACCAGCAGCCCTGACTACAATGAGCAGTTCTTC. It encodes CTSSPDYNEQFF.

The chain has TRBV4-1 and TRBJ2-3; D uncertain. V was pared by 3 bases and J by 4 bases, with 14 bases between. Germline V lookup: CDR1 MGHRA, CDR2 YSYEKL. This CDR3 comprises 15 residues. The CDR3 region is CASSQRLAPADTQYF. Here the CDR3 DNA reads TGCGCCAGCAGCCAGCGATTAGCCCCGGCAGATACGCAGTATTTT.

This clonotype appeared many times. V gene TRBV7-3 combines with J gene TRBJ1-1, with D possibly being TRBD1 (6 bases). The V gene's germline CDR1 is SGHTA and CDR2 FQGTGA. There are 14 residues in the CDR3. Trimming left V 2 bases short and J 0 bases short, with 7 bases between. CDR3 sequence reads: CASSLGGLNTEAFF. CDR3 nucleotides: TGTGCCAGCAGCTTAGGGGGGCTGAACACTGAAGCTTTCTTT.

The V call is TRBV5-1, the J call TRBJ2-3; 8 bases line up with TRBD1. J was trimmed by 0 bases and V by 4 bases; bases with no gene match: 19. Germline CDR1 reads SGHRS; CDR2 reads YFSETQ. This CDR3 contains 20 residues. Written as DNA, the CDR3 is TGCGCCAGCAGCCTAACCCTCTATCCCGACAGGGGCCCTAGCACAGATACGCAGTATTTT. Amino acid sequence: CASSLTLYPDRGPSTDTQYF. Full variable domain (remainder filled in from reference TRBV5-1 and TRBJ2-3): KAGVTQTPRYLIKTRGQQVTLSCSPISGHRSVSWYQQTPGQGLQFLFEYFSETQRNKGNFPGRFSGRQFSNSRSEMNVSTLELGDSALYLCASSLTLYPDRGPSTDTQYFGPGTRLTVL.

V usage is TRBV5-1 and J usage is TRBJ1-2; D not resolved. The CDR3 is 14 amino acids. From germline, CDR1 is SGHRS and CDR2 YFSETQ. The V end was cut by 0 bases, the J end by 1 base, with 7 bases between. For the CDR3, the DNA is TGCGCCAGCAGCTTGGATTCGGATAACTATGGCTACACCTTC. Translated, it gives CASSLDSDNYGYTF. Full variable domain (remainder filled in from reference TRBV5-1 and TRBJ1-2): KAGVTQTPRYLIKTRGQQVTLSCSPISGHRSVSWYQQTPGQGLQFLFEYFSETQRNKGNFPGRFSGRQFSNSRSEMNVSTLELGDSALYLCASSLDSDNYGYTFGSGTRLTVV.

This clonotype occurred once. The chain employs TRBV11-2 and TRBJ1-1; D may be TRBD1 (6 bases). V gave up 4 bases and J gave up 0 bases, with 18 bases separating them. Germline V gene data show CDR1 as SGHAT and CDR2 as FQNNGV. This CDR3 is built from 17 residues. CDR3: CASSSRGTGFMNTEAFF. CDR3 in DNA: TGTGCCAGCAGCTCGAGGGGGACGGGCTTCATGAACACTGAAGCTTTCTTT.

Only a few counts were recorded for this clonotype. This chain joins TRBV7-2 and TRBJ2-7; D unresolved. V was clipped by 5 bases and J by 3 bases, with 14 bases between them. Per germline, CDR1 SGHTA and CDR2 FQGNSA. The CDR3 is made up of 14 amino acids. CDR3 sequence reads: CASSPEMFNYEQYF. The DNA for the CDR3 is TGTGCCAGCAGCCCGGAAATGTTTAACTACGAGCAGTACTTC.

The chain couples TRBV11-1 to TRBJ2-7; 8 positions agree with TRBD2. In germline, CDR1 is SGHAT, CDR2 FQDESV (reference sequence). The ends lost 5 bases at V and 0 bases at J; junction bases unmatched: 12. CDR3 size: 17 residues. This CDR3 is CASSPWSGGSLSYEQYF. The CDR3 DNA is TGTGCCAGCAGCCCTTGGAGCGGGGGTTCCCTCTCCTACGAGCAGTACTTC.

V is TRBV15 and J is TRBJ2-6; 10 bases map to TRBD1. This CDR3 is 18 amino acids long. Germline CDR1 and CDR2: LNHNV and YYDKDF (reference sequence). The V and J ends lost 2 bases and 0 bases, in that order; junction bases with no gene match: 4. The CDR3 sequence: CATSRSGTGASGANVLTF. CDR3 DNA sequence: TGTGCCACCAGCAGATCCGGGACAGGGGCCTCTGGGGCCAACGTCCTGACTTTC.

The V gene is TRBV4-3, the J gene TRBJ2-1; a weak D match, TRBD2 (6 bases). Germline assignment: CDR1 LGHNA and CDR2 YSLEER. This CDR3 has 15 amino acids. V was cut by 6 bases and J by 2 bases, with 14 bases left in between. CDR3 amino acids: CASSPKDYTYNEQFF. For the CDR3, the DNA is TGCGCCAGCAGTCCCAAGGACTACACCTACAATGAGCAGTTCTTC.

A few counts support this clonotype. This chain joins TRBV7-2 and TRBJ2-7; unclear D gene. Germline CDR1 SGHTA, CDR2 FQGNSA. V dropped 4 bases and J dropped 4 bases, with 17 bases sitting between them. This CDR3 has 15 residues. As DNA, the CDR3 is TGTGCCAGCAGCTCCCTGTGGTTGGGTCGATACGAGCAGTACTTC. Protein: CASSSLWLGRYEQYF.

This clonotype was picked up a small number of times. The junction and the germline gene differ at one end; a read error may be behind it. The V gene is TRBV15, the J gene TRBJ2-3; 7 positions agree with TRBD2. CDR1 LNHNV and CDR2 YYDKDF come from the germline V gene (reference sequence). This CDR3 has 13 residues. CDR3 region: CAISDQRGPREYF. In nucleotides, the CDR3 is TGTGCCATCAGCGATCAGCGGGGCCCTCGGGAGTATTTT.

This clonotype has a handful of counts. The chain employs TRBV29-1 and TRBJ2-3; the match to TRBD2 covers 10 bases. The CDR3 loop spans 14 amino acids. Unmatched junction bases numbered 5, after V lost 6 bases and J lost 2 bases. Looked up from germline, CDR1 is SQVTM and CDR2 is ANQGSEA. DNA for the CDR3: TGCAGCGTCACCGGGACTAGCGTCACAGATACGCAGTATTTT. Residues: CSVTGTSVTDTQYF.

This clonotype was detected a few times. J is TRBJ1-2 and V is TRBV10-3; tentative D call: TRBD1 (5 bases). The CDR3 length is 15 residues. Germline V gene data show CDR1 as ENHRY and CDR2 as SYGVKD. V lost 0 bases, J lost 8 bases, and 16 bases lay in between. The CDR3: CAISESSQGYNGYTF. The CDR3 DNA is TGTGCCATCAGTGAGTCGTCCCAGGGTTATAACGGCTACACCTTC.

J is TRBJ2-5 and V is TRBV5-5; possibly TRBD1 for D (5 bases). V dropped 0 bases and J dropped 3 bases, with 15 bases sitting between them. The CDR3 length is 16 residues. The germline V gene encodes CDR1 SGHKS and CDR2 YYEKEE (reference sequence). CDR3 sequence reads: CASSLVNQGREETQYF. The CDR3 DNA reads TGTGCCAGCAGCTTGGTTAATCAGGGTCGGGAAGAGACCCAGTACTTC.